This T cell receptor (beta chain) was recovered during a study of CD8+CD57+ T cells in acquired aplastic anemia. This clonotype was recorded at least ten times. The template used for profiling TCR beta VDJ and CDR3 was genomic DNA. From the reads, TCRdb called clonotypes with MiXCR, one entry per CDR3 protein. The table has around 430,000 distinct CDR3 sequences, about a third seen once; the top ten hold around 0.82%. Trimming took off 0 bases at V and 0 bases at J, with 3 bases between the two ends. This CDR3 spans 14 amino acids. All patients picked for sequencing had shown, by flow cytometry, an expansion of CD8+CD57+ cells.

This TCR came from a human donor with aplastic anemia. The gene calls are TRBV12-3 or TRBV12-4 and TRBJ1-5; D is ambiguous. Input material: sorted CD4+, CD8+, or CD8+CD57+ T cells (not recorded which) from PBMCs. This chain's CDR3 is CASSLADSNQPQHF. As DNA, the CDR3 is TGTGCCAGCAGTTTAGCAGATAGCAATCAGCCCCAGCATTTT.